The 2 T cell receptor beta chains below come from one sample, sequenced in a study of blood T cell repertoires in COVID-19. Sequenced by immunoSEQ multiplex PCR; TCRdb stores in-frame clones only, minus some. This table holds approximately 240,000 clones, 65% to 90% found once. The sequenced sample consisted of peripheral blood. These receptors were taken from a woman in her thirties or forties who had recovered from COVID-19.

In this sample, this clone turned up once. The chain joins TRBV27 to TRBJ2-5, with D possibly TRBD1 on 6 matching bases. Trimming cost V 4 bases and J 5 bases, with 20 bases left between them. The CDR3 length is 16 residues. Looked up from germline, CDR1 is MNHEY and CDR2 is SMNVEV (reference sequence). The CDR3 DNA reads TGTGCCAGCAGTTATACCGGGACATCTAAGAGGGAGACCCAGTACTTC. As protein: CASSYTGTSKRETQYF.

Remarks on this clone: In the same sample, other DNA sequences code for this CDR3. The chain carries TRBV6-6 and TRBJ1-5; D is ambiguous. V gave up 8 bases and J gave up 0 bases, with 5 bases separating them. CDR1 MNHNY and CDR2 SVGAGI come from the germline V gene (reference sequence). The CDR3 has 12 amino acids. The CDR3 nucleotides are TGTGCCAGCCAGTATAGCAATCAGCCCCAGCATTTT. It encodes CASQYSNQPQHF.